The text below deals with one T cell receptor (beta chain). This clonotype was picked up a small number of times. This receptor's antigen is unknown. Base qualities are not at hand, and no much larger clone is one base apart. From the cysteine through the phenylalanine, the CDR3 covers 15 amino acids. The only DNA kept is the CDR3, 45 bases in frame from the first base. V is trimmed back by 1 base and J by 3 bases, and the junction contains 4 bases that no gene match accounts for. CDR1 and CDR2 are drawn from the germline V gene (reference sequence): DFQATT, SNEGSKA. The sample comes from a study of T cell repertoires in cytomegalovirus infection (dated by TCRdb to the late 2010s). Looking at the study overall: Because public TCR beta signatures pointed to carriage of CMV infection together with the matching HLA type, the HLA type of each donor mattered for the analysis. General findings and caveats noted by the study authors: The ex vivo response was dominated by HLA-C-restricted CMV-specific TCR beta clonotypes, which also provided the single most frequent clonotype in two of eight donors. In both this cohort and an independent roughly 360-donor cohort, the cumulative frequency of public TCR beta family members distinguished carriers of CMV infection plus the relevant HLA type.

Sequencing instrument: Illumina HiSeq 1500. In-frame beta chains were kept once TCRdb had trimmed the public reads at Q25 with fastp and called clones with MiXCR. Each CDR3 protein appears once, grouped with its most common genes and DNA. This sample is represented by more than 650,000 distinct CDR3 sequences; 35% of them were singletons. The ten largest clones capture around 2.8% of the sample. The sample was PBMCs. This sequence was found in a human donor in good health (CMV status not recorded). Some clones in this sample may be carry-over from other donors' samples. The V and J genes are TRBV20-1 and TRBJ2-2, with TRBD1 matching 8 junction bases. The CDR3 in this case is CSARGGQGYTGELFF. The DNA sequence is given as TGCAGTGCTAGAGGCGGACAGGGCTACACCGGGGAGCTGTTTTTT.